One sample yielded the 18 T cell receptor beta chains listed below, sequenced in a study of blood T cell repertoires in COVID-19 (dated by TCRdb to 2020 to 2021). Library preparation was by the immunoSEQ multiplex PCR assay. TCRdb carries this immuneACCESS record with in-frame sequences only. Its versions omit some clonotypes, under half of them owing to an unresolved V gene in the studies checked, with the rest unexplained. In this sample the table shows 25,000 to 35,000 clones, about 85% of which occur a single time. About a tenth of the sample is in the top ten clones. Sequenced material: peripheral blood. These TCRs come from a human donor in a cohort sampled during active COVID-19.

V is TRBV15 and J is TRBJ1-2; maybe TRBD1 (6 bases). From germline, CDR1 is LNHNV and CDR2 YYDKDF (reference sequence). This CDR3 contains 12 residues. V was trimmed by 6 bases and J by 5 bases, leaving 10 bases between them. The CDR3 spells CATSLRGYGYTF. CDR3 nucleotide sequence: TGTGCCACCAGTCTGAGGGGGTATGGCTACACCTTC.

V gene TRBV28 combines with J gene TRBJ2-6; D may be TRBD1 (5 bases). The CDR3 contains 19 residues. From germline, CDR1 is MDHEN and CDR2 SYDVKM. V was trimmed by 3 bases and J by 2 bases, leaving 20 bases between them. The CDR3 region has the DNA TGTGCCAGCAGTTTCCCAGACGCCTACCAGGGTACTGGGGCCAACGTCCTGACTTTC. Residues: CASSFPDAYQGTGANVLTF.

V and J are TRBV19 and TRBJ1-1; 7 bases are shared with TRBD1. The length of the CDR3 is 15 residues. Germline values: CDR1 LNHDA, CDR2 SQIVND (reference sequence). Trimming removed 6 bases from V and 5 bases from J; junction bases left unmatched: 12. The DNA of the CDR3 is TGTGCCAGTAGAGGACAGGAGATCCTAGGGACTGAAGCTTTCTTT. Protein sequence: CASRGQEILGTEAFF.

V is TRBV7-9 and J is TRBJ2-1; maybe TRBD1 (5 bases). Between the trimmed V and J ends, which lost 1 base and 5 bases, there was a span of 6 bases. CDR1 and CDR2 from the germline V gene are SEHNR and FQNEAQ (reference sequence). This CDR3 is 13 amino acids long. The CDR3 spells CASSLGTNNEQFF. In DNA form, the CDR3 reads TGTGCCAGCAGCTTAGGGACAAACAATGAGCAGTTCTTC.

This chain uses TRBV5-1 with TRBJ2-5; D is perhaps TRBD2 (6 bases). The germline V gene has CDR1 SGHRS and CDR2 YFSETQ. The CDR3 is 15 amino acids. The V and J ends lost 1 base and 6 bases respectively, with 16 bases between them. For the CDR3, the DNA is TGCGCCAGCAGCTTGTCCGGGGGAGATTTACAGACCCAGTACTTC. This encodes CASSLSGGDLQTQYF.

The rearrangement links TRBV25-1 to TRBJ1-2; D uncertain. The CDR3 loop spans 12 amino acids. V dropped 6 bases and J dropped 2 bases, with 7 bases sitting between them. The germline gives CDR1 MGHDK, CDR2 SYGVNS. CDR3 sequence reads: CASSDKNYGYTF. In DNA form, the CDR3 reads TGTGCCAGCAGCGACAAGAACTATGGCTACACCTTC.

The chain has TRBV27 and TRBJ2-1; 7 bases agree with TRBD2. J lost 6 bases, V lost 0 bases, and 5 bases had no gene match. The CDR3 contains 15 residues. Germline V CDR1 and CDR2: MNHEY, SMNVEV (reference sequence). The CDR3 nucleotides read TGTGCCAGCAGTTTATCGCCGGGACTAAGCAATGAGCAGTTCTTC. This codes for CASSLSPGLSNEQFF.

This rearrangement joins TRBV7-8 to TRBJ1-1; 11 bases agree with TRBD1. In germline, CDR1 is SGHVS, CDR2 FQNEAQ. The CDR3 contains 15 residues. After removal of 5 bases from V and 5 bases from J, the junction contained 7 bases not matched to a gene. CDR3 amino acids: CASSPMGQGVTEAFF. DNA for the CDR3: TGTGCCAGCAGCCCAATGGGACAGGGGGTGACTGAAGCTTTCTTT.

This clone ranks as medium-sized. The chain uses TRBV3-1 (or the pseudogene TRBV3-2) and TRBJ1-1; 8 positions agree with TRBD1. The CDR3 contains 12 residues. Germline V gives CDR1 LGHDT, CDR2 YNNKEL (reference sequence). Trimming at V came to 4 bases and at J to 7 bases, leaving 2 bases not matched to a gene. The CDR3 spells CASSLDRGEAFF. The CDR3 DNA reads as TGTGCCAGCAGCCTAGACAGGGGTGAAGCTTTCTTT.

The CDR3 loop is CASNKRENTGELFF. The CDR3, as DNA: TGTGCCAGCAATAAACGGGAGAACACCGGGGAGCTGTTTTTT. The chain uses TRBV27 and TRBJ2-2, with a tentative D call TRBD2 (5 bases). From germline, CDR1 is MNHEY and CDR2 SMNVEV (reference sequence). V was pared by 7 bases and J by 1 base, with 10 bases between. The CDR3 sequence is 14 residues long.

The chain couples TRBV7-2 to TRBJ2-7, with a weak D call TRBD1 (5 bases). The CDR3 sequence is 15 residues long. Germline CDR1 reads SGHTA; CDR2 reads FQGNSA. Trimming left V 0 bases short and J 3 bases short, with 12 bases between. The CDR3 DNA reads TGTGCCAGCAGCTTAGCATTCAGGGCTGACTACGAGCAGTACTTC. Protein: CASSLAFRADYEQYF.

The chain recombines TRBV10-3 with TRBJ1-1; 7 bases are shared with TRBD1. The CDR3 runs 12 residues. V lost 6 bases and J lost 7; bases outside the gene matches: 5. The germline V gene has CDR1 ENHRY and CDR2 SYGVKD. CDR3 sequence reads: CAIRQGLGEAFF. The DNA for the CDR3 is TGTGCCATCAGACAGGGGTTGGGTGAAGCTTTCTTT.

The V call is TRBV12-3 or TRBV12-4, the J call TRBJ2-4, with D unresolved. The CDR3 is 11 residues long. Trimming stripped 3 bases from V and 8 bases from J, with 5 bases between. In DNA, the CDR3 is TGTGCCAGCAGTTTCGGTGACATTCAGTACTTC. Protein: CASSFGDIQYF.

The J gene is TRBJ2-5, the V gene TRBV2; 11 positions agree with TRBD2. Germline V gene sequence: CDR1 SNHLY, CDR2 FYNNEI. The V gene end was trimmed by 5 bases and the J gene end by 3 bases; junction bases not matched to a gene: 2. The CDR3 sequence is 14 residues long. CDR3 protein: CASSLAGGKETQYF. Here the CDR3 DNA reads TGTGCCAGCAGTCTAGCGGGAGGCAAAGAGACCCAGTACTTC. The complete variable domain, with remaining parts taken from reference TRBV2 and TRBJ2-5, reads EPEVTQTPSHQVTQMGQEVILRCVPISNHLYFYWYRQILGQKVEFLVSFYNNEISEKSEIFDDQFSVERPDGSNFTLKIRSTKLEDSAMYFCASSLAGGKETQYFGPGTRLLVL.

The chain uses TRBV25-1 and TRBJ2-7, with TRBD2 as a possible D gene (5 bases). The germline V and J ends were trimmed by 4 bases and 3 bases, with 7 bases remaining between them. CDR3 length: 12 residues. Germline V gene lookup returns CDR1 MGHDK and CDR2 SYGVNS. The CDR3 region is CASSVGSYEQYF. The CDR3 bases are TGTGCCAGCAGTGTAGGGAGCTACGAGCAGTACTTC.

The chain couples TRBV6-1 to TRBJ2-5; the D gene is possibly TRBD2 (6 bases). The CDR3 runs to 14 residues. V gave up 1 base and J gave up 4 bases, with 10 bases separating them. Germline loops: CDR1 MNHNS, CDR2 SASEGT. The CDR3 coding sequence is TGTGCCAGCAGTGAAGAGGAGGGTATAGAGACCCAGTACTTC. Translated: CASSEEEGIETQYF.

V usage is TRBV3-1 (or the pseudogene TRBV3-2) and J usage is TRBJ2-7; the match to TRBD2 covers 9 bases. The CDR3 length is 15 residues. The germline V gene encodes CDR1 LGHDT and CDR2 YNNKEL (reference sequence). J lost 3 bases, V lost 4 bases, and 7 bases had no gene match. The CDR3 loop reads CASSLREGRGYEQYF. CDR3 nucleotide sequence: TGTGCCAGCAGCCTGCGGGAGGGCAGGGGCTACGAGCAGTACTTC.

The chain recombines TRBV6-5 with TRBJ2-1; 11 bases line up with TRBD2. The CDR3 runs 15 residues. Germline values: CDR1 MNHEY, CDR2 SVGAGI. Trimming at V came to 4 bases and at J to 6 bases, leaving 5 bases not matched to a gene. The CDR3 DNA sequence: TGTGCCAGCAGTTTGATAGCGGGGGGGGCCAATGAGCAGTTCTTC. It translates to CASSLIAGGANEQFF.